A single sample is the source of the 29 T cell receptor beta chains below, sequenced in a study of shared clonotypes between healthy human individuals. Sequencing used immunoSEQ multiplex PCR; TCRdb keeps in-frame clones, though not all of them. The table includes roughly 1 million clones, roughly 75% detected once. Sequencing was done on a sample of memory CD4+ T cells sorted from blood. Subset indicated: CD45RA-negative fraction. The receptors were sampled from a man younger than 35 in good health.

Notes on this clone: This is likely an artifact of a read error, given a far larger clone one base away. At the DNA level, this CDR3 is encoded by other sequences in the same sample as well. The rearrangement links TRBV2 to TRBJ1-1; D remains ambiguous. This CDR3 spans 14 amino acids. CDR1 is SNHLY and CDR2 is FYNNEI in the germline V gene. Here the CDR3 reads CASSEGSETSEAFF. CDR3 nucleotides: TGCGCCAGCAGTGAAGGTTCGGAGACTTCTGAAGCTTTCTTT. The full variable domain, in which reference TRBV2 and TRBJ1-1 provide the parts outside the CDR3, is EPEVTQTPSHQVTQMGQEVILRCVPISNHLYFYWYRQILGQKVEFLVSFYNNEISEKSEIFDDQFSVERPDGSNFTLKIRSTKLEDSAMYFCASSEGSETSEAFFGQGTRLTVV.

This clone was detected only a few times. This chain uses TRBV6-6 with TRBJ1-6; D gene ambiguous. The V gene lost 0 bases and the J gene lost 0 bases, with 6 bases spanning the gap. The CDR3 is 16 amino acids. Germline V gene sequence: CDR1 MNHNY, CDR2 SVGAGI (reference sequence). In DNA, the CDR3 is TGTGCCAGCAGTTACTCTCAGAGCTCCTATAATTCACCCCTCCACTTT. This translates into CASSYSQSSYNSPLHF.

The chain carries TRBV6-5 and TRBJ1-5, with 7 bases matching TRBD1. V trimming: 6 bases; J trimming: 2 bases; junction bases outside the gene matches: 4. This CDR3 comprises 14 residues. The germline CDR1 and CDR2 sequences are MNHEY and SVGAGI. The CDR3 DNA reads TGTGCCAGCAGACTAGGACAGGGCAATCAGCCCCAGCATTTT. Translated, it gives CASRLGQGNQPQHF.

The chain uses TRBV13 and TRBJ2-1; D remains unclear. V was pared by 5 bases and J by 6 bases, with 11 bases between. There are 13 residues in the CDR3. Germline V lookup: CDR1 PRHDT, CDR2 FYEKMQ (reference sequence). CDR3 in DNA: TGTGCCAGCAGCCCCGCCTCCCTCAATGAGCAGTTCTTC. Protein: CASSPASLNEQFF.

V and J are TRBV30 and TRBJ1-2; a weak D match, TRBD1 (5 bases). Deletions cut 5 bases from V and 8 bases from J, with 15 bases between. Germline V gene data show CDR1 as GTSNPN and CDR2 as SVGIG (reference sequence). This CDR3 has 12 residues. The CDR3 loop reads CAWGQGTNGYTF. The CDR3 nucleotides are TGTGCCTGGGGGCAGGGAACGAACGGCTACACCTTC.

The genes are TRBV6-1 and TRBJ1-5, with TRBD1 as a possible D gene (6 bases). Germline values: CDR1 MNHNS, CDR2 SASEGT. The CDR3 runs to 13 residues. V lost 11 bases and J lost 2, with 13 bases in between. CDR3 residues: CAAGEEGNQPQHF. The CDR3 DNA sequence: TGTGCCGCAGGGGAGGAGGGCAATCAGCCCCAGCATTTT.

CDR3 loop: CASSLTGPTQPQHF. Here the CDR3 DNA reads TGTGCCAGCAGTTTGACAGGGCCCACTCAGCCCCAGCATTTT. The chain couples TRBV28 to TRBJ1-5; TRBD1 matches 7 bases. Trimming took 3 bases from V and 6 from J; bases not matched to a gene: 5. Germline V lookup: CDR1 MDHEN, CDR2 SYDVKM. CDR3 length: 14 residues.

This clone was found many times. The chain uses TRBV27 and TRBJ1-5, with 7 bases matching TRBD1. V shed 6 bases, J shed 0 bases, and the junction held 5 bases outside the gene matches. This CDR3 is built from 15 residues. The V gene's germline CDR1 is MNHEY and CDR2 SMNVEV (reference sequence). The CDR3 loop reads CASSRQGTSNQPQHF. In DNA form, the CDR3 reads TGTGCCAGCAGCCGACAGGGTACTAGCAATCAGCCCCAGCATTTT.

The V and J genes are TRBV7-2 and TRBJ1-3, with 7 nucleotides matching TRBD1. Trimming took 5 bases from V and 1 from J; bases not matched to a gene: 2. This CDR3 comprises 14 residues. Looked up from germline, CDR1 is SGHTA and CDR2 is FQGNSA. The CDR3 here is CASSADRSGNTIYF. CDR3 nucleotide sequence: TGTGCCAGCAGCGCGGACAGGTCTGGAAACACCATATATTTT.

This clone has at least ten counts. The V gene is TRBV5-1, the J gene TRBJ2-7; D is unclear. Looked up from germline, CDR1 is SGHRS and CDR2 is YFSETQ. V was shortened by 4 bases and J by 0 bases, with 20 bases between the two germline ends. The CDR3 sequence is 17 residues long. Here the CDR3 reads CASSPNPGSSGSYEQYF. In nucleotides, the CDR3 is TGCGCCAGCAGCCCAAATCCGGGTTCTTCGGGCTCCTACGAGCAGTACTTC.

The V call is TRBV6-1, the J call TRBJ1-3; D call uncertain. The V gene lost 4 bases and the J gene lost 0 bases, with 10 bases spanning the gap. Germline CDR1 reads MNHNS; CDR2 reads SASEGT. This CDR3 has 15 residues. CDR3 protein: CASSGMTASGNTIYF. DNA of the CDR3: TGTGCCAGCAGTGGGATGACGGCCTCTGGAAACACCATATATTTT.

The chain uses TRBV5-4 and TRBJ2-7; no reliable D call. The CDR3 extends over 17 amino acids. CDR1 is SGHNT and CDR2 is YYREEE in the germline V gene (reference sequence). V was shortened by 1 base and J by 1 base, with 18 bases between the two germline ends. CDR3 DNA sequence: TGTGCCAGCAGCTTGTTTGATACTACTGATGTGTCCTACGAGCAGTACTTC. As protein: CASSLFDTTDVSYEQYF.

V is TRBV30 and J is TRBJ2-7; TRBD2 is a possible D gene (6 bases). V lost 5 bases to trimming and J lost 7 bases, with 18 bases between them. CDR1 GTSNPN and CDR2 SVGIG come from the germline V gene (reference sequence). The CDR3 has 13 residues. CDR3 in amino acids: CAWGTGGAREQYF. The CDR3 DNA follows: TGTGCCTGGGGAACAGGAGGGGCGCGGGAGCAGTACTTC.

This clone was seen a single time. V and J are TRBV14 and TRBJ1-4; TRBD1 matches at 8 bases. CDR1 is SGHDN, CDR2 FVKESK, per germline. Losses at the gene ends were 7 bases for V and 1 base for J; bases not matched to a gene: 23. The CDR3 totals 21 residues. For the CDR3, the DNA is TGTGCCAGCACCTGGACAGGGATGTGGAGAACGATAGCCCGAACTAATGAAAAACTGTTTTTT. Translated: CASTWTGMWRTIARTNEKLFF. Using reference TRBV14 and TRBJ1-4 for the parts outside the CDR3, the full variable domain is EAGVTQFPSHSVIEKGQTVTLRCDPISGHDNLYWYRRVMGKEIKFLLHFVKESKQDESGMPNNRFLAERTGGTYSTLKVQPAELEDSGVYFCASTWTGMWRTIARTNEKLFFGSGTQLSVL.

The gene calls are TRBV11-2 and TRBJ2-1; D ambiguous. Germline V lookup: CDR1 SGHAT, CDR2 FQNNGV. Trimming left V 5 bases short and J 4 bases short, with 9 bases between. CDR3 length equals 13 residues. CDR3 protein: CASSQTQYNEQFF. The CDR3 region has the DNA TGTGCCAGCAGCCAGACCCAGTACAATGAGCAGTTCTTC. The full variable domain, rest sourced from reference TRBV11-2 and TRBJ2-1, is EAGVAQSPRYKIIEKRQSVAFWCNPISGHATLYWYQQILGQGPKLLIQFQNNGVVDDSQLPKDRFSAERLKGVDSTLKIQPAKLEDSAVYLCASSQTQYNEQFFGPGTRLTVL.

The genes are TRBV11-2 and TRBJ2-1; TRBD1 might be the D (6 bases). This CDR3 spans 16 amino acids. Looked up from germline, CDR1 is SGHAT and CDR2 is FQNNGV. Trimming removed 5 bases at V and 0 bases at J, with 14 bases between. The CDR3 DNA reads TGTGCCAGCAGCCCTCGTGCGGACAGCTCCTACAATGAGCAGTTCTTC. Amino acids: CASSPRADSSYNEQFF.

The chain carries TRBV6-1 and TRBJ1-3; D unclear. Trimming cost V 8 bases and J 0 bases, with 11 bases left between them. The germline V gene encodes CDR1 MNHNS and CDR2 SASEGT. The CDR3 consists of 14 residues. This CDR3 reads CASRNSLSGNTIYF. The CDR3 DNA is TGTGCCAGCCGGAACTCGCTCTCTGGAAACACCATATATTTT.

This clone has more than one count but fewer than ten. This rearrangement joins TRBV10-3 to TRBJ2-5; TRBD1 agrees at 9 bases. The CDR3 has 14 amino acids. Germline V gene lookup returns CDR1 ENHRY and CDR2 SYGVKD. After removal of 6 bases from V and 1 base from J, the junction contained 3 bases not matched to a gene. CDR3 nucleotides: TGTGCCATCAGAGGGACAGGGATCCAAGAGACCCAGTACTTC. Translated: CAIRGTGIQETQYF.

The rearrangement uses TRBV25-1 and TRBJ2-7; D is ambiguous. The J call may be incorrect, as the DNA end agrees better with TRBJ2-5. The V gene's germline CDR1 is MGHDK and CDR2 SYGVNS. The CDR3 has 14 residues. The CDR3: CASSEAGSRETQYF. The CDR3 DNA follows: TGTGCCAGCAGTGAAGCAGGATCGAGGGAGACCCAGTACTTC.

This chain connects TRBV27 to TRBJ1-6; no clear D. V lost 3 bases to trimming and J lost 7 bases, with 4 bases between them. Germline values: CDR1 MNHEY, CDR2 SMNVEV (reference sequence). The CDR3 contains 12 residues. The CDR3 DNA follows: TGTGCCAGCAGTTTCGAGAATTCACCCCTCCACTTT. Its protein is CASSFENSPLHF.

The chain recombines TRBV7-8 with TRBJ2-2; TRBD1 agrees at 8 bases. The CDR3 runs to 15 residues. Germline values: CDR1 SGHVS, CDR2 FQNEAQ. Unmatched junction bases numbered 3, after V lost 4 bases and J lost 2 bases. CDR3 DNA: TGTGCCAGCAGCTCACAGGGGGTTAACACCGGGGAGCTGTTTTTT. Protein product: CASSSQGVNTGELFF.

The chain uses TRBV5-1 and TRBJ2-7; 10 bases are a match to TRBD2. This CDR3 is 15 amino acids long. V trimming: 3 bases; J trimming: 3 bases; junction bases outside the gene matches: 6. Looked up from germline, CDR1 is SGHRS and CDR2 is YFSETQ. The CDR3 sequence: CASSSRTSGIYEQYF. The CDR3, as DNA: TGCGCCAGCAGCTCCCGGACTAGCGGAATCTACGAGCAGTACTTC.

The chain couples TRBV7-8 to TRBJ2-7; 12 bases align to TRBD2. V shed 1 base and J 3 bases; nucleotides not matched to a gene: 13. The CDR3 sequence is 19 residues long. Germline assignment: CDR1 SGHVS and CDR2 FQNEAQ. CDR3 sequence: CASSLGSLAGGPLRYEQYF. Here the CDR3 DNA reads TGTGCCAGCAGCTTAGGGTCCCTAGCGGGGGGGCCCCTACGCTACGAGCAGTACTTC.

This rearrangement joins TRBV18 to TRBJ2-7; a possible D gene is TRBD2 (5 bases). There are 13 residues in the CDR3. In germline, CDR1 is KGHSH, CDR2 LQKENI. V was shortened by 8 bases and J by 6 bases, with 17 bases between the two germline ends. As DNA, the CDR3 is TGTGCCAGCGGAGGTGTCCGGTGGGGCGAGCAGTACTTC. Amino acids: CASGGVRWGEQYF.

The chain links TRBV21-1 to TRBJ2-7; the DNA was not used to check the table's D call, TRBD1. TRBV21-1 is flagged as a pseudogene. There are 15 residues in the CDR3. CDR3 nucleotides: TGTGCCAGCAGCAAAGAACGGGACAGAACCTACGAGCAGTACTTC. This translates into CASSKERDRTYEQYF.

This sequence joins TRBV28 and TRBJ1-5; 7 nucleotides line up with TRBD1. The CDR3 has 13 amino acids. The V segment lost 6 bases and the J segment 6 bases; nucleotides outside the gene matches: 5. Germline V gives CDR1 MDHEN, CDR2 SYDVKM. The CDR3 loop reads CASRPDRVQPQHF. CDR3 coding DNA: TGTGCCAGCAGACCTGACAGGGTTCAGCCCCAGCATTTT.

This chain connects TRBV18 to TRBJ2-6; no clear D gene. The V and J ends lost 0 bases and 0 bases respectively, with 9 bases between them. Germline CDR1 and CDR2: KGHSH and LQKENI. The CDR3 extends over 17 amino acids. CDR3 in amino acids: CASSPPGLISGANVLTF. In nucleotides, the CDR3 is TGTGCCAGCTCACCACCGGGATTAATCTCTGGGGCCAACGTCCTGACTTTC.

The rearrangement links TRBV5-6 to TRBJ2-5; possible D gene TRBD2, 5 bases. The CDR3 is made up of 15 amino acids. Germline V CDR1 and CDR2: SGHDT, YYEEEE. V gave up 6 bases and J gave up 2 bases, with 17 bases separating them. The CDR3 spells CASIPSGVLQETQYF. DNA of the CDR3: TGTGCCAGCATCCCGAGCGGTGTCCTTCAAGAGACCCAGTACTTC.

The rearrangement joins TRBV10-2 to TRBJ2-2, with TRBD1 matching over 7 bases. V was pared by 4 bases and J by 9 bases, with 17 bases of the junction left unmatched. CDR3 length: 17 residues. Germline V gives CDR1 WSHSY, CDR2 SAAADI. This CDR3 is CASSVGTGALGFRELFF. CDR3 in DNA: TGCGCCAGCAGTGTTGGTACAGGGGCCCTCGGGTTCCGGGAGCTGTTTTTT.